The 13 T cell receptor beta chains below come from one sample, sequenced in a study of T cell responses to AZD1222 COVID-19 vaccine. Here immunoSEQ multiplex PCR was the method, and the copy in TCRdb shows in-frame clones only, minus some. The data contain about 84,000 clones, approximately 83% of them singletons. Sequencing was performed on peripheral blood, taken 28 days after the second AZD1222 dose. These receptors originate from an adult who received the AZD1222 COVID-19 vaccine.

The CDR3 region is CSVGKAGLAATDTQYF. In nucleotides, the CDR3 is TGCAGCGTTGGAAAGGCCGGGCTAGCGGCCACAGATACGCAGTATTTT. The V call is TRBV29-1, the J call TRBJ2-3, with 7 bases that match TRBD2. The CDR3 is 16 residues long. Per germline, CDR1 SQVTM and CDR2 ANQGSEA. V was pared by 4 bases and J by 2 bases, with 12 bases of the junction left unmatched.

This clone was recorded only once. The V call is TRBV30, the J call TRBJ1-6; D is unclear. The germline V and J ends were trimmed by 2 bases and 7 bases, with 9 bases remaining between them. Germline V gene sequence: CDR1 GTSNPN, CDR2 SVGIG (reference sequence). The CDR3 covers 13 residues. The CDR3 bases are TGTGCCTGGAGTCCGTCGGGAAATTCACCCCTCCACTTT. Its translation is CAWSPSGNSPLHF.

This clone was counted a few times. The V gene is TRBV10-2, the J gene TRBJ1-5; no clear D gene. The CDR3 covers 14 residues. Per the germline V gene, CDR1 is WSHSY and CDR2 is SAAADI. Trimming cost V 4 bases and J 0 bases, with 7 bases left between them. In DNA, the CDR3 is TGCGCCAGCAGTGTTGGTGTTAGCAATCAGCCCCAGCATTTT. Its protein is CASSVGVSNQPQHF.

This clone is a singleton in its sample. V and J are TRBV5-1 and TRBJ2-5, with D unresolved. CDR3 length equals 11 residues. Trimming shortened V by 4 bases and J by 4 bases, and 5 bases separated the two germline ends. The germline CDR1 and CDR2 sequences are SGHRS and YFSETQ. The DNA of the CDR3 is TGCGCCAGCAGCGAGGTAGAGACCCAGTACTTC. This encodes CASSEVETQYF.

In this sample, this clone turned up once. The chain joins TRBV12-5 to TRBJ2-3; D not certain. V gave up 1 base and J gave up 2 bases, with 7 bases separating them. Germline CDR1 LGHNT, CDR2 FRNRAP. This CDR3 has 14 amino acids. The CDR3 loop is CASGLAAPTDTQYF. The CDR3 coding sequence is TGTGCTAGTGGTTTGGCGGCACCCACAGATACGCAGTATTTT.

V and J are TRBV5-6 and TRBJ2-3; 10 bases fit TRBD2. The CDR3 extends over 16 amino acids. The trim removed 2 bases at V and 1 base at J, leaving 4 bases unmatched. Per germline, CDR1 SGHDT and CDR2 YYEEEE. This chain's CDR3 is CASSLRLAGGTDTQYF. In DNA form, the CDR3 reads TGTGCCAGCAGCTTACGCCTAGCGGGGGGCACAGATACGCAGTATTTT. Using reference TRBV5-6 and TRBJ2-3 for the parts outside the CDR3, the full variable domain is DAGVTQSPTHLIKTRGQQVTLRCSPKSGHDTVSWYQQALGQGPQFIFQYYEEEERQRGNFPDRFSGHQFPNYSSELNVNALLLGDSALYLCASSLRLAGGTDTQYFGPGTRLTVL.

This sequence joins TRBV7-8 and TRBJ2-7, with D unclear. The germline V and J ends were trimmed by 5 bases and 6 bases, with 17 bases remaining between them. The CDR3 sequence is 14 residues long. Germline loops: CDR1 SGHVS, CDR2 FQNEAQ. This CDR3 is CASSTASGASEQYF. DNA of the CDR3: TGTGCCAGCAGCACGGCTAGTGGTGCTAGCGAGCAGTACTTC.

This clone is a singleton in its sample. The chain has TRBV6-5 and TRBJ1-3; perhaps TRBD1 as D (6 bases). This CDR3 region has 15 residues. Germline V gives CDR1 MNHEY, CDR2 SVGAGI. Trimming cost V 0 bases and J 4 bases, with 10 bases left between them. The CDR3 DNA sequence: TGTGCCAGCAGTTACTCGACAGGAGTCGGAAACACCATATATTTT. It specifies CASSYSTGVGNTIYF.

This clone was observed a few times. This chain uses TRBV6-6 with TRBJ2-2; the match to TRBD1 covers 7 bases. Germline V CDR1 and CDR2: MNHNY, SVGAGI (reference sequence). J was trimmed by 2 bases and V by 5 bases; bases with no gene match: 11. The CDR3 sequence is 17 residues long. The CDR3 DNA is TGTGCCAGCAGTCGTCAATCCGGGACAGCTAACACCGGGGAGCTGTTTTTT. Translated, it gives CASSRQSGTANTGELFF.

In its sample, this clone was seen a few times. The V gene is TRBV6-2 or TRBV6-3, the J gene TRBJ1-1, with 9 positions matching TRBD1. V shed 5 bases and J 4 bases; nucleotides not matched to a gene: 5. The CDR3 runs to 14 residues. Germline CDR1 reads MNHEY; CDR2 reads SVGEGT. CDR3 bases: TGTGCCAGCAGTGACCGACAGGGGGGCACTGAAGCTTTCTTT. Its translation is CASSDRQGGTEAFF.

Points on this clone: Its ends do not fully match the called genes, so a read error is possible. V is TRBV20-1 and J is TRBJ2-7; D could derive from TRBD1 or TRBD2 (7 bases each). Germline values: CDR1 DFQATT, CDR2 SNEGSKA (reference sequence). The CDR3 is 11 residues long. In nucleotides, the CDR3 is TGTGCAGGGGGGAGGGCCTACGAGCAGTACTTC. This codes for CAGGRAYEQYF.

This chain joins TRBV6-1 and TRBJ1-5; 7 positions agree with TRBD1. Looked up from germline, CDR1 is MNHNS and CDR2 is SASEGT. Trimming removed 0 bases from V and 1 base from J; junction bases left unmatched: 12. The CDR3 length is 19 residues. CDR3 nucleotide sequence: TGTGCCAGCAGTGAAGCGACGTCAGGGGGGTGGTCGAGCAATCAGCCCCAGCATTTT. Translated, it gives CASSEATSGGWSSNQPQHF.

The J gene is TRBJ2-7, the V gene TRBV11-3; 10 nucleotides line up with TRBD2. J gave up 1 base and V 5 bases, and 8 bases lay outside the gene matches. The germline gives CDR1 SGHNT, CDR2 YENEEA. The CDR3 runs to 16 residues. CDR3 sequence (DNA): TGTGCCAGCAGCCCACAAGCGGGAGGGCCGTCCTACGAGCAGTACTTC. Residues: CASSPQAGGPSYEQYF.